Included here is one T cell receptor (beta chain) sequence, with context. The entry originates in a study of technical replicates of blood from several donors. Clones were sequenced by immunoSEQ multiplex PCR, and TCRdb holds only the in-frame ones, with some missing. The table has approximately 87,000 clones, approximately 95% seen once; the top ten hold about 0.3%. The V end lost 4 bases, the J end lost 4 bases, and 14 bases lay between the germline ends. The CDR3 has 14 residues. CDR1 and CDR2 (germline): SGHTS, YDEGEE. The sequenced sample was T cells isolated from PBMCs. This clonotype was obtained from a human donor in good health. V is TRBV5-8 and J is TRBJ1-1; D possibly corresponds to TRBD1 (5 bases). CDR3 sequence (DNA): TGTGCCAGCAGCAGAGGACAAATTGGCACTGAAGCTTTCTTT. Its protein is CASSRGQIGTEAFF.